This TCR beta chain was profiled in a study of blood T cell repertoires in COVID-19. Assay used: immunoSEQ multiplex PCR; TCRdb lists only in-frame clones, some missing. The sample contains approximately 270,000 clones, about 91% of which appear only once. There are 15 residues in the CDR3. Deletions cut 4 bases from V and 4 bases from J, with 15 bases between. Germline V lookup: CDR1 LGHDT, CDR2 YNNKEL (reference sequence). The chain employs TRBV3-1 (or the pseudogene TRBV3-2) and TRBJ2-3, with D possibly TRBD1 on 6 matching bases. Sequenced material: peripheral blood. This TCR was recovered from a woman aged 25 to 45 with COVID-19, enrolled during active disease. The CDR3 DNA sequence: TGTGCCAGCAGCCGGTCACAGGGAAGCGCAGATACGCAGTATTTT. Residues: CASSRSQGSADTQYF.